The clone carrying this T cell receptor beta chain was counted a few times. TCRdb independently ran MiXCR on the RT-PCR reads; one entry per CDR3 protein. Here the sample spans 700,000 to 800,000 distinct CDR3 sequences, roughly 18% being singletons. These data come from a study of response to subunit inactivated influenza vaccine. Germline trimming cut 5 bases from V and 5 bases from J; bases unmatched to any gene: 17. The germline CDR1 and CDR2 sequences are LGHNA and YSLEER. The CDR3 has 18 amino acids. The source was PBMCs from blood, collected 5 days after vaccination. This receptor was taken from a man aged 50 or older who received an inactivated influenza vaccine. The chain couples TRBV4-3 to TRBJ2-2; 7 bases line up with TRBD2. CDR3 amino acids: CASSFDGPGQGGTGELFF. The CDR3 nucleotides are TGCGCCAGCAGCTTCGATGGCCCCGGGCAGGGAGGGACCGGGGAGCTGTTTTTT.